These 12 T cell receptor beta chains originate from one sample sequenced in a study of blood T cells in healthy people across ages. The authors ran a second PCR of about 6 to 11 cycles using a sample-barcoded 5' primer and a J-beta primer mix. TCRdb reprocessed the 5' RACE reads via MiXCR and lists one record per CDR3 protein. This table has 450,000 to 700,000 distinct CDR3 sequences, 27% appearing once. Sequencing was carried out using blood. Every receptor here comes from a woman in her seventies in good health.

This clonotype came up a few times. J is TRBJ1-1 and V is TRBV6-6; D is ambiguous. V was shortened by 10 bases and J by 5 bases, with 17 bases between the two germline ends. CDR3 length equals 13 residues. CDR1 and CDR2 (germline): MNHNY, SVGAGI (reference sequence). CDR3 in amino acids: CATGLTRETEAFF. The CDR3 DNA reads as TGTGCCACCGGCCTCACTCGGGAGACTGAAGCTTTCTTT.

This clonotype has just a few counts. The chain uses TRBV6-5 and TRBJ1-2; D gene ambiguous. The CDR3 has 13 amino acids. The germline V gene has CDR1 MNHEY and CDR2 SVGAGI. V was clipped by 6 bases and J by 8 bases, with 16 bases between them. This CDR3 is CASSRGRFGGYTF. The CDR3 nucleotides are TGTGCCAGCAGCCGTGGACGTTTCGGGGGCTACACCTTC.

This clonotype was counted a few times. The rearrangement uses TRBV5-6 and TRBJ2-7; the D gene is possibly TRBD1 (6 bases). The CDR3 length is 16 residues. The germline V gene encodes CDR1 SGHDT and CDR2 YYEEEE. Trimming left V 1 base short and J 5 bases short, with 19 bases between. The CDR3 DNA reads as TGTGCCAGCAGCTTGAGGCTTAACAGGGCCGTCGACGAGCAGTACTTC. Amino acid sequence: CASSLRLNRAVDEQYF.

The V gene is TRBV4-3, the J gene TRBJ2-5; possible D gene TRBD1, 6 bases. CDR1 is LGHNA and CDR2 is YSLEER in the germline V gene. CDR3 length: 15 residues. Trimming stripped 1 base from V and 1 base from J, with 10 bases between. Here the CDR3 reads CASSQVRGIQETQYF. The CDR3 DNA is TGCGCCAGCAGCCAAGTCAGGGGCATCCAAGAGACCCAGTACTTC.

There are a few counts of this clonotype. The genes are TRBV11-2 and TRBJ1-1; TRBD1 might be the D (6 bases). This CDR3 region has 15 residues. Germline V lookup: CDR1 SGHAT, CDR2 FQNNGV. Trimming removed 6 bases from V and 3 bases from J, with 17 bases in between. CDR3 residues: CASSISRGAHTEAFF. The CDR3 nucleotides are TGTGCCAGCAGTATATCGCGGGGGGCACACACTGAAGCTTTCTTT.

This clonotype was recorded a few times. The chain uses TRBV3-1 and TRBJ2-1; D is uncertain. The CDR3 has 12 amino acids. The germline V gene has CDR1 LGHDT and CDR2 YNNKEL (reference sequence). V was pared by 0 bases and J by 7 bases, with 4 bases between. CDR3 nucleotides: TGTGCCAGCAGCCAAGAGTCGAATGAGCAGTTCTTC. Residues: CASSQESNEQFF.

This clonotype was observed a handful of times. The chain uses TRBV7-9 and TRBJ1-4; a weak D match, TRBD1 (5 bases). V was trimmed by 3 bases and J by 11 bases, leaving 19 bases between them. Germline CDR1 reads SEHNR; CDR2 reads FQNEAQ (reference sequence). CDR3 length equals 15 residues. The CDR3 here is CASSFERGGFGKLFF. The CDR3 coding sequence is TGTGCCAGCAGCTTTGAAAGGGGTGGTTTTGGGAAACTGTTTTTT.

The V call is TRBV18, the J call TRBJ1-2, with TRBD1 identical over 7 bases. The CDR3 consists of 16 residues. V was pared by 6 bases and J by 2 bases, with 12 bases of the junction left unmatched. The germline CDR1 and CDR2 sequences are KGHSH and LQKENI. CDR3 sequence: CASSGNNPGQNYGYTF. CDR3 nucleotide sequence: TGTGCCAGCTCCGGAAACAACCCGGGACAGAACTATGGCTACACCTTC.

This clonotype has just a few counts. V gene TRBV28 combines with J gene TRBJ2-5; D is unresolved. The J call may be mistaken, given a closer DNA end match to TRBJ2-1. Germline V gene sequence: CDR1 MDHEN, CDR2 SYDVKM. The CDR3 has 12 residues. The CDR3: CASSLWKNEQFF. CDR3 coding DNA: TGTGCCAGCAGTTTATGGAAGAATGAGCAGTTCTTC.

This clonotype turned up a few times. The chain joins TRBV20-1 to TRBJ1-4; 8 bases are shared with TRBD1. The CDR3 consists of 15 residues. V trimming: 0 bases; J trimming: 7 bases; junction bases outside the gene matches: 7. In germline, CDR1 is DFQATT, CDR2 SNEGSKA (reference sequence). The CDR3 DNA is TGCAGTGCTAGAGAAGGAGGGACAGGCCTTGAAAAACTGTTTTTT. It specifies CSAREGGTGLEKLFF.

In this sample, this clonotype turned up a few times. The chain employs TRBV6-1 and TRBJ2-1, with a possible D match to TRBD1 (5 bases). Trimming removed 2 bases at V and 11 bases at J, with 10 bases between. The length of the CDR3 is 12 residues. Germline lookup yields CDR1 MNHNS and CDR2 SASEGT. CDR3 sequence: CASSERGSKQFF. The CDR3 DNA is TGTGCCAGCAGTGAAAGGGGTTCGAAGCAGTTCTTC.

This clonotype was observed a handful of times. V usage is TRBV28 and J usage is TRBJ2-1, with 9 bases matching TRBD1. The CDR3 has 16 amino acids. J lost 3 bases, V lost 3 bases, and 6 bases had no gene match. Germline V gene lookup returns CDR1 MDHEN and CDR2 SYDVKM. This CDR3 reads CASSFLEDRGYNEQFF. The CDR3 DNA follows: TGTGCCAGCAGTTTTTTAGAGGACAGGGGCTACAATGAGCAGTTCTTC.